These 22 T cell receptor beta chains were sequenced from one sample in a study of T cell clones after liver transplantation. Profiled with immunoSEQ multiplex PCR; TCRdb holds only in-frame clones, not every one. The sample comprises around 80,000 clones, 70% to 85% of which are singletons, and 0.45% to 0.6% rests with the top ten. The starting material was CD4+ T cells from blood, obtained around 45 months after liver transplant. These receptors all stem from a human patient who received a liver transplant. The graft donor may have given rise to some T cells.

This clone was detected once. For the CDR3, the DNA is TGTGCCAGCAGTTTCGGACTAGCTGGTGCCGGGGAGCTGTTTTTT. Protein product: CASSFGLAGAGELFF. The chain is built from TRBV28 and TRBJ2-2; 8 bases are shared with TRBD2. Germline V lookup: CDR1 MDHEN, CDR2 SYDVKM. The CDR3 is 15 residues long. V lost 3 bases, J lost 6 bases, and 6 bases stayed unmatched.

The chain carries TRBV28 and TRBJ2-5; D possibly corresponds to TRBD1 (5 bases). V was trimmed by 9 bases and J by 3 bases, leaving 20 bases between them. CDR3 size: 15 residues. Germline assignment: CDR1 MDHEN and CDR2 SYDVKM. Here the CDR3 DNA reads TGTGCCAGTCACCCTATGACAGTGCCTAAAGAGACCCAGTACTTC. Its protein is CASHPMTVPKETQYF.

V is TRBV2 and J is TRBJ2-2; TRBD2 agrees at 7 bases. The V gene's germline CDR1 is SNHLY and CDR2 FYNNEI. The CDR3 contains 16 residues. The V gene end was trimmed by 4 bases and the J gene end by 2 bases; junction bases not matched to a gene: 7. CDR3 bases: TGTGCCAGCAGTGTCCAAGCGGGAAAAAACACCGGGGAGCTGTTTTTT. Translating gives CASSVQAGKNTGELFF.

The J gene is TRBJ1-2, the V gene TRBV29-1; D not certain. The germline V gene encodes CDR1 SQVTM and CDR2 ANQGSEA. Trimming shortened V by 4 bases and J by 6 bases, and 15 bases separated the two germline ends. CDR3 length equals 13 residues. CDR3 sequence reads: CSVAHITGDGYTF. In DNA form, the CDR3 reads TGCAGCGTTGCTCACATCACTGGGGATGGCTACACCTTC. The entire variable domain, with the rest obtained from reference TRBV29-1 and TRBJ1-2, is as follows: SAVISQKPSRDICQRGTSLTIQCQVDSQVTMMFWYRQQPGQSLTLIATANQGSEATYESGFVIDKFPISRPNLTFSTLTVSNMSPEDSSIYLCSVAHITGDGYTFGSGTRLTVV.

This clone was seen only once. The genes are TRBV7-2 and TRBJ2-7; possibly TRBD2 for D (7 bases). The CDR3 has 16 amino acids. Trimming left V 6 bases short and J 0 bases short, with 18 bases between. Germline-derived CDR1 and CDR2 are SGHTA and FQGNSA. The CDR3 sequence: CASRRGGGSLSYEQYF. In DNA form, the CDR3 reads TGTGCCAGCAGGAGGGGGGGTGGGTCCCTCTCCTACGAGCAGTACTTC.

This chain joins TRBV28 and TRBJ1-1; TRBD1 might be the D (5 bases). V lost 6 bases to trimming and J lost 2 bases, with 19 bases between them. The germline V gene has CDR1 MDHEN and CDR2 SYDVKM. CDR3 length: 16 amino acids. The CDR3 region has the DNA TGTGCCAGCAGACCCGGGACCCGAGCGTCAAACACTGAAGCTTTCTTT. This gives the protein CASRPGTRASNTEAFF.

This rearrangement joins TRBV19 to TRBJ1-1; possibly TRBD1 for D (6 bases). V dropped 3 bases and J dropped 1 base, with 9 bases sitting between them. The length of the CDR3 is 14 residues. Germline lookup yields CDR1 LNHDA and CDR2 SQIVND (reference sequence). As DNA, the CDR3 is TGTGCCAGTAGTATGAACAGGGAGAACACTGAAGCTTTCTTT. It yields the protein CASSMNRENTEAFF.

This chain connects TRBV5-1 to TRBJ2-1; TRBD2 might be the D (6 bases). V was shortened by 0 bases and J by 1 base, with 14 bases between the two germline ends. Germline values: CDR1 SGHRS, CDR2 YFSETQ. The CDR3 runs to 17 residues. CDR3 region: CASSLGTTSRSYNEQFF. DNA of the CDR3: TGCGCCAGCAGCTTGGGGACCACTAGCCGATCCTACAATGAGCAGTTCTTC.

The J gene is TRBJ2-7, the V gene TRBV9, with 11 bases aligning to TRBD2. The CDR3 is made up of 14 amino acids. The germline V gene encodes CDR1 SGDLS and CDR2 YYNGEE. With 4 bases clipped from V and 3 bases from J, the junction kept 3 bases outside the gene matches. CDR3 nucleotides: TGTGCCAGCAGCATGGGACTAGCGGTCTACGAGCAGTACTTC. This encodes CASSMGLAVYEQYF.

V and J are TRBV29-1 and TRBJ2-3; 13 nucleotides agree with TRBD2. Germline CDR1 reads SQVTM; CDR2 reads ANQGSEA. This CDR3 is built from 14 residues. V lost 8 bases, J lost 4 bases, and 6 bases stayed unmatched. The CDR3 bases are TGCAGCTCCGGGACTAGCGGGAACCCAGATACGCAGTATTTT. Protein sequence: CSSGTSGNPDTQYF.

The J gene is TRBJ2-5, the V gene TRBV5-5; TRBD2 matches at 7 bases. The CDR3 covers 14 residues. V trimming: 4 bases; J trimming: 6 bases; junction bases outside the gene matches: 9. CDR1 SGHKS and CDR2 YYEKEE come from the germline V gene (reference sequence). CDR3 sequence: CASSTGLDRQTQYF. The CDR3, as DNA: TGTGCCAGCAGCACCGGACTAGATCGGCAGACCCAGTACTTC.

The genes are TRBV14 and TRBJ2-7, with 7 bases lining up with TRBD2. Germline V CDR1 and CDR2: SGHDN, FVKESK. The CDR3 sequence is 15 residues long. V gave up 4 bases and J gave up 0 bases; unmatched junction bases: 6. The CDR3: CASSRTGTTSYEQYF. The CDR3 DNA sequence: TGTGCCAGCAGCCGTACCGGGACTACCTCCTACGAGCAGTACTTC.

CDR3 protein: CASSLDTRYYEQYF. The DNA of the CDR3 is TGTGCCAGCAGTTTGGACACGCGATACTACGAGCAGTACTTC. The chain is built from TRBV6-5 and TRBJ2-7; D is possibly TRBD1 (5 bases). V gave up 4 bases and J gave up 3 bases, with 13 bases separating them. CDR1 and CDR2 (germline): MNHEY, SVGAGI. CDR3 length: 14 residues.

This chain joins TRBV7-6 and TRBJ2-1; D is possibly TRBD2 (6 bases). CDR3 length: 15 residues. Germline V gene data show CDR1 as SGHVS and CDR2 as FNYEAQ. V was shortened by 3 bases and J by 4 bases, with 13 bases between the two germline ends. Written as DNA, the CDR3 is TGTGCCAGCAGCTTCGGGAGCCCCTCGTACAATGAGCAGTTCTTC. Its translation: CASSFGSPSYNEQFF.

The chain carries TRBV6-5 and TRBJ2-7; no clear D gene. Germline CDR1 reads MNHEY; CDR2 reads SVGAGI. This CDR3 spans 13 amino acids. With 6 bases removed from V and 4 bases from J, the gap between germline ends came to 13 bases. This CDR3 reads CASSRRVGYEQYF. CDR3 nucleotides: TGTGCCAGCAGCCGCCGGGTGGGTTACGAGCAGTACTTC.

This clone was found a few times. The rearrangement joins TRBV4-1 to TRBJ1-1; TRBD1 might be the D (6 bases). Trimming removed 0 bases from V and 1 base from J, with 12 bases in between. Looked up from germline, CDR1 is MGHRA and CDR2 is YSYEKL. The CDR3 is 16 residues long. The CDR3 region has the DNA TGCGCCAGCAGCCAAGATCCTGGGGGGCAGAACACTGAAGCTTTCTTT. Protein: CASSQDPGGQNTEAFF.

V gene TRBV6-6 combines with J gene TRBJ1-2; D uncertain. Trimming shortened V by 3 bases and J by 8 bases, and 19 bases separated the two germline ends. The CDR3 is 15 amino acids. The germline CDR1 and CDR2 sequences are MNHNY and SVGAGI (reference sequence). The chain's CDR3 is CASSYVSVIQRGYTF. DNA of the CDR3: TGTGCCAGCAGTTATGTTTCCGTGATCCAGCGGGGCTACACCTTC.

Notes on this clone: At one of its ends the junction is not consistent with the germline gene, which may arise from a read error. CDR3 sequence reads: CAGSGTGGRSEKLFF. The CDR3 bases are TGTGCCGGCAGTGGGACAGGGGGCCGAAGTGAAAAACTGTTTTTT. The V call is TRBV6-1, the J call TRBJ1-4; 12 nucleotides line up with TRBD1. CDR1 and CDR2 (germline): MNHNS, SASEGT. The CDR3 covers 15 residues.

This clone has just one count. The chain links TRBV7-9 to TRBJ1-4; 10 positions agree with TRBD1. The junction had 5 bases not matched to a gene; V was cut back by 5 bases and J by 5 bases. This CDR3 is built from 15 residues. Germline CDR1 SEHNR, CDR2 FQNEAQ (reference sequence). The CDR3 here is CASSLGTGVNEKLFF. The DNA for the CDR3 is TGTGCCAGCAGCCTAGGGACAGGGGTGAATGAAAAACTGTTTTTT.

This chain's CDR3 is CASSPGTGGTNEKLFF. As DNA, the CDR3 is TGTGCCAGCAGCCCCGGGACAGGGGGAACTAATGAAAAACTGTTTTTT. The chain carries TRBV9 and TRBJ1-4; 11 nucleotides line up with TRBD1. The CDR3 length is 16 residues. After removal of 4 bases from V and 1 base from J, the junction contained 3 bases not matched to a gene. The V gene's germline CDR1 is SGDLS and CDR2 YYNGEE.

The V call is TRBV10-3, the J call TRBJ2-7, with no clear D. The CDR3 extends over 12 amino acids. Germline V gene sequence: CDR1 ENHRY, CDR2 SYGVKD. V was clipped by 3 bases and J by 5 bases, with 8 bases between them. The CDR3 DNA reads as TGTGCCATCAGTGATGTCCGGAACGAGCAGTACTTC. Translating it yields CAISDVRNEQYF.

The gene calls are TRBV5-4 and TRBJ2-3, with D maybe TRBD1 (5 bases). V was shortened by 0 bases and J by 1 base, with 9 bases between the two germline ends. This CDR3 has 15 residues. Germline CDR1 is SGHNT and CDR2 is YYREEE (reference sequence). CDR3 amino acids: CASSLGGAGTDTQYF. CDR3 DNA sequence: TGTGCCAGCAGCTTGGGGGGCGCGGGCACAGATACGCAGTATTTT. Full variable domain (missing parts from reference TRBV5-4 and TRBJ2-3): ETGVTQSPTHLIKTRGQQVTLRCSSQSGHNTVSWYQQALGQGPQFIFQYYREEENGRGNFPPRFSGLQFPNYSSELNVNALELDDSALYLCASSLGGAGTDTQYFGPGTRLTVL.